One sample yielded the 25 T cell receptor beta chains listed below, sequenced in a study of blood T cell repertoires in COVID-19. Profiled with immunoSEQ multiplex PCR; TCRdb holds only in-frame clones, not every one. Of a few hundred thousand clones in the sample, around 89% are singletons; the top ten hold 2% to 2.5%. Sequenced: peripheral blood. These receptor sequences come from a woman aged 60-75 years with COVID-19, enrolled during active disease.

The chain recombines TRBV10-3 with TRBJ1-2, with TRBD1 matching 7 bases. The CDR3 is made up of 12 amino acids. With V trimmed by 3 bases and J by 7 bases, 2 bases remained unmatched. Germline CDR1 reads ENHRY; CDR2 reads SYGVKD. CDR3 coding DNA: TGTGCCATCAGTGACCCAGGGGGTGGCTACACCTTC. It is translated as CAISDPGGGYTF.

This sequence joins TRBV5-1 and TRBJ2-3, with TRBD2 identical over 8 bases. Germline V CDR1 and CDR2: SGHRS, YFSETQ. The V segment lost 3 bases and the J segment 5 bases; nucleotides outside the gene matches: 5. The CDR3 is 14 amino acids. The DNA of the CDR3 is TGCGCCAGCAGCTCAAGCGGGGGAGGAGATACGCAGTATTTT. It translates to CASSSSGGGDTQYF.

This clone was detected a few times. V usage is TRBV5-4 and J usage is TRBJ1-5; 7 bases agree with TRBD1. The germline V gene encodes CDR1 SGHNT and CDR2 YYREEE (reference sequence). The length of the CDR3 is 16 residues. The junction had 8 bases not matched to a gene; V was cut back by 4 bases and J by 1 base. The CDR3 region is CASSPTPGGSNQPQHF. CDR3 DNA sequence: TGTGCCAGCAGCCCAACCCCAGGGGGGAGCAATCAGCCCCAGCATTTT.

The V gene is TRBV12-3 or TRBV12-4, the J gene TRBJ1-2, with a weak D call TRBD1 (6 bases). The ends were cut back, 6 bases at V and 2 bases at J, with 10 bases in the middle. The CDR3 covers 13 residues. CDR3 sequence: CASSPDRNYGYTF. Here the CDR3 DNA reads TGTGCCAGCAGCCCGGACAGAAACTATGGCTACACCTTC.

The gene calls are TRBV19 and TRBJ2-2; the match to TRBD1 covers 10 bases. Germline V CDR1 and CDR2: LNHDA, SQIVND (reference sequence). The ends lost 6 bases at V and 2 bases at J; junction bases unmatched: 12. CDR3 length: 18 amino acids. CDR3 nucleotide sequence: TGTGCCAGTAGCCCCCGCGGGACAGGGGACTTCAACACCGGGGAGCTGTTTTTT. Its translation is CASSPRGTGDFNTGELFF.

The chain uses TRBV5-1 and TRBJ1-2; 8 nucleotides agree with TRBD1. CDR1 and CDR2 from the germline V gene are SGHRS and YFSETQ. The CDR3 is 17 residues long. J gave up 3 bases and V 3 bases, and 13 bases lay outside the gene matches. The CDR3 coding sequence is TGCGCCAGCAGCTCGAAACTCGAGGCAGGGGGCGACTATGGCTACACCTTC. This encodes CASSSKLEAGGDYGYTF.

This clone was detected once. The chain links TRBV5-1 to TRBJ1-5; no firm D call. Trimming took off 0 bases at V and 3 bases at J, with 7 bases between the two ends. Germline V gives CDR1 SGHRS, CDR2 YFSETQ. The CDR3 covers 14 residues. The CDR3 spells CASSLGGINQPQHF. CDR3 DNA: TGCGCCAGCAGCTTGGGAGGGATCAATCAGCCCCAGCATTTT.

The chain carries TRBV5-1 and TRBJ2-3; D gene uncertain. Germline-derived CDR1 and CDR2 are SGHRS and YFSETQ. V was clipped by 5 bases and J by 2 bases, with 12 bases between them. This CDR3 spans 14 amino acids. The CDR3 DNA reads TGCGCCAGCAGTTATCCTGAGGTCACAGATACGCAGTATTTT. Translating it yields CASSYPEVTDTQYF.

This clone was seen just once. J is TRBJ1-1 and V is TRBV10-3, with TRBD1 identical over 11 bases. J was trimmed by 6 bases and V by 6 bases; bases with no gene match: 6. The CDR3 has 14 residues. Germline V CDR1 and CDR2: ENHRY, SYGVKD. The CDR3: CAIRGQGAQSEAFF. CDR3 nucleotides: TGTGCCATCAGAGGACAGGGGGCACAATCTGAAGCTTTCTTT.

J is TRBJ2-1 and V is TRBV29-1; 8 bases are a match to TRBD2. J lost 6 bases, V lost 8 bases, and 6 bases had no gene match. CDR1 SQVTM and CDR2 ANQGSEA come from the germline V gene. CDR3 length equals 12 residues. CDR3 bases: TGCAGCATAAGGACTAGCCGCAATGAGCAGTTCTTC. Translated, it gives CSIRTSRNEQFF.

The genes are TRBV2 and TRBJ1-1, with D uncertain. This CDR3 region has 12 residues. CDR1 is SNHLY and CDR2 is FYNNEI in the germline V gene. The V and J ends lost 1 base and 8 bases respectively, with 8 bases between them. The CDR3 protein is CASSEGETEAFF. The DNA of the CDR3 is TGTGCCAGCAGTGAAGGGGAGACAGAAGCTTTCTTT.

The rearrangement joins TRBV6-2 or TRBV6-3 to TRBJ1-5; D unresolved. CDR3 length: 13 amino acids. CDR1 MNHEY and CDR2 SVGEGT come from the germline V gene. Trimming removed 0 bases from V and 8 bases from J, with 8 bases in between. For the CDR3, the DNA is TGTGCCAGCAGTTACTCGAGACACGAGCCCCAGCATTTT. As protein: CASSYSRHEPQHF.

The chain is built from TRBV9 and TRBJ1-1, with 11 positions matching TRBD1. J gave up 4 bases and V 4 bases, and 12 bases lay outside the gene matches. The CDR3 runs 17 residues. Germline assignment: CDR1 SGDLS and CDR2 YYNGEE. The CDR3 bases are TGTGCCAGCAGCCCCCTCGGACAGGGGGCTGTGACCACTGAAGCTTTCTTT. The encoded protein is CASSPLGQGAVTTEAFF. Supplemented by reference TRBV9 and TRBJ1-1, the full variable domain reads DSGVTQTPKHLITATGQRVTLRCSPRSGDLSVYWYQQSLDQGLQFLIQYYNGEERAKGNILERFSAQQFPDLHSELNLSSLELGDSALYFCASSPLGQGAVTTEAFFGQGTRLTVV.

J is TRBJ2-3 and V is TRBV4-2; 11 bases match TRBD2. Per the germline V gene, CDR1 is LGHNA and CDR2 is YNFKEQ. With V trimmed by 3 bases and J by 4 bases, 6 bases remained unmatched. There are 16 residues in the CDR3. The CDR3 sequence is CASSQVSGGGSDTQYF. The CDR3 DNA sequence: TGTGCCAGCAGCCAGGTTAGCGGGGGGGGCTCAGATACGCAGTATTTT.

The genes are TRBV5-4 and TRBJ1-1; D ambiguous. CDR1 and CDR2 (germline): SGHNT, YYREEE (reference sequence). CDR3 size: 17 residues. The germline V and J ends were trimmed by 6 bases and 2 bases, with 23 bases remaining between them. CDR3 amino acids: CASKGSETERLNTEAFF. CDR3 bases: TGTGCCAGCAAAGGGAGCGAAACCGAACGCCTAAACACTGAAGCTTTCTTT.

This sequence joins TRBV5-6 and TRBJ1-2, with 9 bases matching TRBD1. Per the germline V gene, CDR1 is SGHDT and CDR2 is YYEEEE. This CDR3 contains 16 residues. Trimming removed 2 bases from V and 4 bases from J; junction bases left unmatched: 9. The CDR3, as DNA: TGTGCCAGCAGCTTTGGGACAGGGATAGCTAGCTATGGCTACACCTTC. This encodes CASSFGTGIASYGYTF.

This chain uses TRBV9 with TRBJ1-2, with D unresolved. The CDR3 sequence is 15 residues long. CDR1 SGDLS and CDR2 YYNGEE come from the germline V gene. Between the trimmed V and J ends, which lost 0 bases and 4 bases, there was a span of 13 bases. This CDR3 reads CASSVEAGSRYGYTF. CDR3 DNA sequence: TGTGCCAGCAGCGTAGAAGCGGGCAGCCGCTATGGCTACACCTTC.

The chain uses TRBV7-2 and TRBJ2-7; TRBD1 might be the D (5 bases). The ends were cut back, 1 base at V and 0 bases at J, with 10 bases in the middle. In germline, CDR1 is SGHTA, CDR2 FQGNSA. This CDR3 is 15 amino acids long. CDR3 DNA sequence: TGTGCCAGCAGCTTAGAGTCAGGGCCCTCCTACGAGCAGTACTTC. Protein product: CASSLESGPSYEQYF.

V usage is TRBV4-1 and J usage is TRBJ1-2; a weak D match, TRBD1 (5 bases). Deletions cut 3 bases from V and 8 bases from J, with 16 bases between. Per germline, CDR1 MGHRA and CDR2 YSYEKL. The CDR3 is 14 residues long. CDR3 region: CASSHEPGIRGYTF. In DNA form, the CDR3 reads TGCGCCAGCAGCCATGAGCCAGGGATACGAGGCTACACCTTC.

The CDR3 region is CAWSVGGKGPLHF. Here the CDR3 DNA reads TGTGCCTGGAGTGTAGGCGGGAAAGGACCCCTCCACTTT. The chain employs TRBV30 and TRBJ1-6; no definite D call. The germline CDR1 and CDR2 sequences are GTSNPN and SVGIG (reference sequence). Deletions cut 0 bases from V and 12 bases from J, with 12 bases between. The CDR3 has 13 amino acids.

The V and J genes are TRBV9 and TRBJ2-2; the match to TRBD2 covers 9 bases. Trimming cost V 0 bases and J 6 bases; bases outside gene matches: 3. The CDR3 is 15 amino acids. Per germline, CDR1 SGDLS and CDR2 YYNGEE. The DNA for the CDR3 is TGTGCCAGCAGCGTAGGTCCTAGCGGGGCCGGGGAGCTGTTTTTT. It yields the protein CASSVGPSGAGELFF. Complete variable domain (other parts from reference TRBV9 and TRBJ2-2): DSGVTQTPKHLITATGQRVTLRCSPRSGDLSVYWYQQSLDQGLQFLIQYYNGEERAKGNILERFSAQQFPDLHSELNLSSLELGDSALYFCASSVGPSGAGELFFGEGSRLTVL.

This clone was observed a handful of times. The V and J genes are TRBV5-5 and TRBJ2-5; D gene uncertain. V dropped 6 bases and J dropped 4 bases, with 22 bases sitting between them. Germline assignment: CDR1 SGHKS and CDR2 YYEKEE (reference sequence). The CDR3 length is 16 residues. The CDR3 loop is CASTRPSSQTGETQYF. In DNA form, the CDR3 reads TGTGCCAGCACTCGCCCCTCCTCCCAAACTGGAGAGACCCAGTACTTC.

V is TRBV29-1 and J is TRBJ2-1, with a weak D call TRBD2 (7 bases). Germline-derived CDR1 and CDR2 are SQVTM and ANQGSEA. V lost 3 bases to trimming and J lost 1 base, with 19 bases between them. The CDR3 loop spans 17 amino acids. The CDR3 nucleotides are TGCAGCGTTGATGGGGGGGCATTGGCGGGGTCCTACAATGAGCAGTTCTTC. This sequence encodes CSVDGGALAGSYNEQFF.

In the case of this clone: Other DNA sequences in the same sample also yield this CDR3. The rearrangement uses TRBV6-5 and TRBJ2-1, with TRBD2 matching 10 bases. The CDR3 loop spans 15 amino acids. Germline V gene data show CDR1 as MNHEY and CDR2 as SVGAGI. V lost 6 bases and J lost 3; bases outside the gene matches: 5. CDR3 DNA sequence: TGTGCCAGCAGCCAAACTAGCGGGGTCTACAATGAGCAGTTCTTC. Translated, it gives CASSQTSGVYNEQFF.

The CDR3 loop is CASSLAGTDTQYF. The CDR3 region has the DNA TGTGCCAGCAGCTTGGCAGGGACAGATACGCAGTATTTT. The chain combines TRBV5-5 with TRBJ2-3, with D possibly TRBD1 on 5 matching bases. Trimming cost V 0 bases and J 3 bases, with 5 bases left between them. Germline V gene sequence: CDR1 SGHKS, CDR2 YYEKEE (reference sequence). The CDR3 spans 13 residues.